This TCR beta chain comes out of a study of cytomegalovirus exposure and HLA in healthy donors (dated by TCRdb to about 2017). General notes on the study: An earlier analysis of some 500 of the donors reported about 250 Gb of sequence data and 117 million unique TCR beta sequences from approximately 180 million T cells. An early release that covered some 630 HLA-typed donors contained 250 to 350 gigabases of sequencing data and 80 million or so unique TCR sequences. Of the approximately 370 genotyped donors, over 80% were placed in the genetic ancestry cluster associated with self-reported Caucasian donors. The study aimed to test whether cataloging public T cell receptors could reveal signatures of past pathogen exposure. The study profiled the T cell repertoires of more than 500 subjects by immunosequencing and related them to cytomegalovirus serostatus. In addition to the first cohort of roughly 700 subjects, a separate validation cohort of 130 or so different subjects was used. To predict cytomegalovirus infection status, the study combined high-throughput TCR immunosequencing, statistical association of individual TCRs with disease status, and machine learning. In a later analysis, previously published TCR beta repertoires from about 670 donors were re-analyzed and high-resolution HLA genotyping was added so that TCR occurrence patterns could be studied. The later analysis used no new phenotypic data to find candidate immune exposures, relying instead on TCR beta sequences and their occurrence across donors. In an earlier analysis of more than 550 of the donors, high-throughput TCR beta sequencing was used to judge whether each TCR beta V gene segment behaved as functional or pseudogenic. Alongside the repertoire data, information on donor age, sex, ethnicity and CMV serostatus was compiled. In a later genetic analysis, genome-wide SNP genotypes for about 55% of the roughly 700 donors were used, and that subset was treated as a discovery cohort. Every repertoire in the discovery cohort had been generated on one and the same sequencing platform. HLA typing covered class I and class II loci at four-digit resolution. Typing coverage varied by locus: about 629-630 donors for A, B, C, DRB1 and DQB1; 522 for DQA1; some 610 for DPA1; fewer than 480 for DPB1. Because of strong linkage in the cohort, 4 to 6 DR-DQ haplotypes were treated as single units for association and clustering. On average, roughly 250,000 unique TCR beta nucleotide sequences were sequenced per donor among several hundred genotyped donors of the cohort, with around 19% of those sequences being non-productive.

The receptor library was made with the immunoSEQ multiplex PCR assay. For the multiplex PCR, a mixture combining 60 forward primers for TCR Vbeta segments and 13 reverse primers for TCR Jbeta segments was used. A multiplex PCR assay on genomic DNA amplified the CDR3 region of rearranged TCR beta genes. Amplified TCR beta libraries were sequenced as 87-base-pair reads on the Illumina HiSeq System. The original methods were these. In a later analysis, some 80 million unique TCR beta chains were counted across the approximately 620 repertoires, and about 9.9 million of these chains were shared by at least two donors. To remove PCR and sequencing errors, raw reads were error-corrected and collapsed into unique sequences using a nearest-neighbor algorithm that merged closely related sequences. V, D and J gene segments were assigned by aligning CDR3 sequences to IMGT reference sequences. For a sequence to be retained, at least a six-nucleotide match to both a V gene segment and a J gene segment was required. Rearrangements were classified as productive when the CDR3 lacked stop codons and remained in frame with V and J, and all other rearrangements were classified as non-productive. CDR3 was defined by IMGT convention, running from the second conserved V-encoded cysteine to the conserved J-encoded phenylalanine. In an earlier analysis of 550 to 650 of the donors, sequences lacking an unambiguous match to a single V gene segment were excluded. An earlier analysis of about 590 of the donors classified V segments as functional when productive rearrangements were above 56.7% and as segregating when the standard deviation between donors was above 5%. A statistical classification framework was built to diagnose cytomegalovirus status from the catalog of TCR beta chain sequences. In a later analysis, TCR nucleotide sequences were compared against IMGT/GENE-DB human TR gene sequences so that V and J genes could be assigned. The TCRdist pipeline was used in a later analysis to assign CDR3 sequences and most-parsimonious VDJ recombination scenarios. In a later analysis, each TCR beta chain was defined by its CDR3 amino acid sequence together with its V-gene family, and reads without a unique V-gene family were excluded. As a way to deal with suspected cross-contamination and a sequencing artifact, a later analysis dropped approximately 570 nucleotide sequences that were highly shared and had low generation probability. For each public chain, a later analysis derived a clonal expansion index from normalized ranks of inferred template counts within each repertoire. In a later analysis, generation probabilities were computed using a VDJ recombination model fitted to out-of-frame rearrangements, and the results were checked against IGoR. Hypergeometric tests were used in a later analysis to score TCR-TCR, TCR-HLA and TCR-CMV co-occurrence, with a repertoire-size bias correction applied to the TCR pairs. To estimate false discovery rates, a later analysis permuted the HLA or CMV assignments 20 times. In a later analysis, co-occurring TCRs were grouped with DBSCAN, and TCRdist sequence similarity was added when clustering was performed within HLA-allele-positive subsets. Repertoires with fewer than 30,000 or more than 120,000 public chains were left out of co-occurrence clustering, as were about 5 repertoires with anomalous nucleotide sharing. This immuneACCESS table, as held by TCRdb, lists in-frame sequences with V and J called but not all clones. Of the missing ones, under half trace to an unresolved V gene in checked studies; the others have no known cause. From that table come the V and J calls and clone size; the DNA was used to work out D and trimming. The sample has approximately 130,000 clones on record, approximately 80% of them singletons. The ten largest account for about 1.7% of the sample.

Concerning this clone: The specificity of this receptor is unknown. Base qualities are not at hand, and no much larger clone is one base apart.

The cohort comprised more than 550 healthy bone marrow donors. All cohort members were sampled while nominally healthy, although unrecorded immune exposures were likely present. The donor tested CMV seronegative and was one of the 352 seronegative cohort members. Every donor gave a peripheral blood sample, and the peripheral blood mononuclear cells from that sample were used for TCR beta sequencing. Genomic DNA was extracted from the blood cell samples with the Qiagen DNeasy Blood Extraction Kit. Broad study findings and their caveats: In an earlier analysis of about 540 of the donors, most TCR beta V segments were observed in productive rearrangements about 87% or about 30% of the time, broadly matching IMGT annotations. In a later genetic analysis, fewer N-insertions in productive TCRs were reported among donors in an Asian-associated ancestry cluster than the roughly 700-donor mean. The authors suggested that the approach could potentially be extended to other disease states and immunological phenotypes. Most CMV-associated TCR beta chains appeared to be HLA-restricted in a later analysis, and the HLA associations seemed to be driven largely by CMV exposure. In a later analysis, HLA-associated TCR beta chains were found to be more clonally expanded and to have lower generation probabilities than equally common non-associated chains. In a later analysis, the rate of TCR association differed among HLA loci, with DRB1 alleles having the most associated TCRs and HLA-C alleles having the fewest. Because some donors lacked HLA typing at each locus, the association tests relied only on the typed subset. A further reported finding was that TCR beta sequences accurately predicted the HLA-A and HLA-B alleles for most subjects in the first cohort. Because counts were too low, under 20 rarely observed V segments, including chromosome 9 orphons, were left out of the earlier analysis of approximately 500 of the donors. An association between a missense DCLRE1C variant and V-gene and J-gene trimming of TCR beta chains was found in a later genetic analysis and replicated in an independent cohort. The study listed 150 to 200 TCR beta chains as associated with cytomegalovirus. Across donors, most TCR sequences were observed very rarely, whereas some public TCRs were present in many individuals. In this cohort, only TCR beta chains were sequenced, and detectable features were limited by the absence of alpha or paired-chain data. The classifier was reported to diagnose cytomegalovirus status with high specificity and sensitivity in both the original cohort and the validation cohort. In vitro tests confirmed that a few of the cytomegalovirus-associated TCR beta chains recognize cytomegalovirus antigens. A cluster of highly shared sequence variants was judged likely to be a technical artifact of the sequencing pipeline. Correlated functional status among segregating V segments might be attributable to linkage disequilibrium, but an unknown experimental factor could not be ruled out. The 87-base-pair reads could not distinguish some IMGT-functional V segments, including TRBV6-2 and TRBV6-3, so those segments were excluded. Immune exposure information for the cohort was limited to CMV serostatus. In a later analysis, several top co-occurrence clusters were reported to appear linked to parvovirus B19, influenza, CMV and Epstein-Barr virus. A later analysis associated about 17,000 TCR beta sequences with specific HLA alleles at a false discovery rate of 0.05. Roughly uniform sequencing depth across donors was assumed in presence/absence analyses, although this assumption may not hold. Strong co-occurrence of HLA alleles, especially DR and DQ, made assigning TCR associations to individual alleles difficult.

From cysteine to phenylalanine, the CDR3 is 15 amino acids long. Here the CDR3 DNA is all that survives: 45 bases in frame from base 1. At the junction V is shortened by 1 base and J by 4 bases, with 13 bases in between. CDR1 is given as LNHDA and CDR2 as SQIVND, both from the germline V gene (reference sequence). The material sequenced was PBMCs. The clonotype comes from a man aged 35-49 years in good health and CMV-seronegative. The chain employs TRBV19 and TRBJ1-1; perhaps TRBD1 is the D gene, with 6 bases matching. The CDR3 protein: CASSIGAGGLTEAFF. Here is the DNA: TGTGCCAGTAGTATAGGCGCGGGGGGGCTCACTGAAGCTTTCTTT.